The 15 T cell receptor beta chains listed next were all sequenced from one sample in a study of post-analysis software for immune sequencing data. For these TCRs, the target antigens are not known. General study results and limits: Relative to controls, patients had about five TRBV segments at higher frequency, with TRBV5-6, TRBV5-1 and TRBV20-1 among these.

Unique-molecular-identifier-tagged TCR beta cDNA libraries were used. TCRdb reprocessed the PCR reads with MiXCR, giving one entry per CDR3 protein. The sample holds roughly 540,000 distinct CDR3 sequences, around 36% seen once. The sample was blood. These receptors originate from a girl younger than 18 with multiple sclerosis.

The chain is built from TRBV3-1 and TRBJ2-1, with D unclear. The CDR3 spans 16 residues. Germline V CDR1 and CDR2: LGHDT, YNNKEL (reference sequence). The germline V and J ends were trimmed by 0 bases and 7 bases, with 16 bases remaining between them. CDR3 coding DNA: TGTGCCAGCAGCCAAGAAAGGGCTATACCACATAATGAGCAGTTCTTC. Translated, it gives CASSQERAIPHNEQFF.

This chain connects TRBV20-1 to TRBJ2-1, with TRBD2 as a possible D gene (5 bases). V lost 5 bases and J lost 13, with 12 bases in between. The CDR3 extends over 10 amino acids. Germline values: CDR1 DFQATT, CDR2 SNEGSKA (reference sequence). CDR3 DNA sequence: TGCAGTGCTTCCGGGGTTTTCCAGTTCTTC. The encoded protein is CSASGVFQFF.

Ten or more counts support this clonotype. The chain joins TRBV7-2 to TRBJ1-2; D not resolved. CDR1 is SGHTA and CDR2 is FQGNSA in the germline V gene. The CDR3 sequence is 11 residues long. V lost 5 bases and J lost 7, with 8 bases in between. CDR3 loop: CASSPRSGYTF. The CDR3 DNA reads TGTGCCAGCAGCCCGAGATCTGGCTACACCTTC.

The table lists this clonotype with a few counts. The chain combines TRBV7-9 with TRBJ1-4; D remains unclear. The V gene lost 4 bases and the J gene lost 0 bases, with 6 bases spanning the gap. This CDR3 spans 14 amino acids. Germline CDR1 is SEHNR and CDR2 is FQNEAQ (reference sequence). The CDR3 loop reads CASSSDTTNEKLFF. In nucleotides, the CDR3 is TGTGCCAGCAGCTCAGATACAACTAATGAAAAACTGTTTTTT.

In this sample, this clonotype turned up a few times. This chain links TRBV18 with TRBJ2-1, with 8 nucleotides matching TRBD2. The CDR3 extends over 14 amino acids. Per germline, CDR1 KGHSH and CDR2 LQKENI. V lost 1 base, J lost 7 bases, and 3 bases stayed unmatched. The DNA for the CDR3 is TGTGCCAGCTCACCACGCGGGGGGCGAAATGAGCAGTTCTTC. It codes for CASSPRGGRNEQFF.

The genes are TRBV6-1 and TRBJ2-1; D is unclear. V was pared by 3 bases and J by 8 bases, with 11 bases between. CDR1 MNHNS and CDR2 SASEGT come from the germline V gene. CDR3 length: 13 residues. The chain's CDR3 is CASSDPRAHEQFF. The CDR3 DNA reads as TGTGCCAGCAGTGACCCCCGAGCCCATGAGCAGTTCTTC.

This clonotype was observed a few times. The V gene is TRBV20-1, the J gene TRBJ2-3, with D tentatively TRBD2 (5 bases). Between the trimmed V and J ends, which lost 6 bases and 2 bases, there was a span of 18 bases. The germline V gene has CDR1 DFQATT and CDR2 SNEGSKA (reference sequence). CDR3 length: 15 amino acids. CDR3 sequence reads: CSAPGGGPITDTQYF. The CDR3 region has the DNA TGCAGTGCCCCCGGAGGAGGACCTATCACAGATACGCAGTATTTT.

The chain joins TRBV6-1 to TRBJ2-3, with 11 bases that match TRBD2. The trim removed 11 bases at V and 6 bases at J, leaving 10 bases unmatched. The CDR3 spans 14 residues. CDR1 MNHNS and CDR2 SASEGT come from the germline V gene. CDR3: CASDSGGADDTQYF. The CDR3 nucleotides read TGTGCCTCAGATAGCGGGGGGGCTGACGATACGCAGTATTTT.

On this clonotype: At one end, the junction sequence differs from germline, possibly due to a read error. This chain connects TRBV5-6 to TRBJ2-4, with D tentatively TRBD2 (5 bases). The end of the DNA is better explained by TRBJ2-5, so the J call may be wrong. Germline CDR1 SGHDT, CDR2 YYEEEE. The CDR3 covers 13 residues. The CDR3 region is CASTLGWRETQYF. CDR3 coding DNA: TGTGCCAGCACCTTGGGGTGGAGGGAGACCCAGTACTTC.

The chain has TRBV3-1 and TRBJ2-1; possibly TRBD1 or TRBD2 for D (5 bases each). The CDR3 sequence is 13 residues long. With 0 bases removed from V and 10 bases from J, the gap between germline ends came to 10 bases. The germline gives CDR1 LGHDT, CDR2 YNNKEL (reference sequence). This CDR3 reads CASSQDGTREQFF. Written as DNA, the CDR3 is TGTGCCAGCAGCCAAGATGGGACGAGGGAGCAGTTCTTC.

In this sample, this clonotype turned up a few times. V gene TRBV5-1 combines with J gene TRBJ1-1, with 9 bases matching TRBD1. Unmatched junction bases numbered 13, after V lost 5 bases and J lost 5 bases. Germline-derived CDR1 and CDR2 are SGHRS and YFSETQ. The CDR3 extends over 16 amino acids. This chain's CDR3 is CASSLARQGVVTEAFF. As DNA, the CDR3 is TGCGCCAGCAGTTTAGCTAGACAGGGGGTCGTAACTGAAGCTTTCTTT.

This clonotype was detected ten times or more. The chain carries TRBV20-1 and TRBJ2-3; D gene uncertain. CDR3 length: 13 amino acids. The V gene lost 6 bases and the J gene lost 2 bases, with 12 bases spanning the gap. The germline gives CDR1 DFQATT, CDR2 SNEGSKA (reference sequence). In DNA, the CDR3 is TGCAGTGCCCCCGCAGGCAACACAGATACGCAGTATTTT. Translation gives CSAPAGNTDTQYF.

This clonotype was counted a few times. V gene TRBV5-1 combines with J gene TRBJ2-5; no reliable D call. The V gene's germline CDR1 is SGHRS and CDR2 YFSETQ. The CDR3 spans 15 residues. V lost 0 bases and J 0 bases, leaving 9 bases between the germline ends. CDR3 coding DNA: TGCGCCAGCAGCTTGGAAGGAGTGTACCAAGAGACCCAGTACTTC. This encodes CASSLEGVYQETQYF.

This clonotype appeared a few times. The rearrangement joins TRBV4-1 to TRBJ2-7; either TRBD1 or TRBD2 may supply D (5 bases each). Germline V gene sequence: CDR1 MGHRA, CDR2 YSYEKL. The CDR3 is 15 residues long. The V end was cut by 0 bases, the J end by 0 bases, with 9 bases between. In nucleotides, the CDR3 is TGCGCCAGCAGCCAAGAGGGGGTGAGCTCCTACGAGCAGTACTTC. Protein: CASSQEGVSSYEQYF.

The CDR3 sequence is CASRAPGGYTF. DNA of the CDR3: TGTGCCAGCAGGGCCCCGGGGGGCTACACCTTC. V gene TRBV28 combines with J gene TRBJ1-2; no firm D call. The CDR3 loop spans 11 amino acids. V gave up 6 bases and J gave up 8 bases, with 10 bases separating them. Germline CDR1 and CDR2: MDHEN and SYDVKM.